This T cell receptor (beta chain) is drawn from a study of blood T cell repertoires in COVID-19. Study summary: Some COVID-19 samples were acute and others convalescent; all came from the United States, Italy and Spain.

Generated by immunoSEQ multiplex PCR, the TCRdb table keeps only in-frame clones and is missing some. The sample consists of some 70,000 clones, 90% of them appearing once. The CDR3 has 13 amino acids. V lost 2 bases, J lost 2 bases, and 4 bases lay in between. The germline V gene has CDR1 KGHSH and CDR2 LQKENI. Sample: peripheral blood. The TCR was taken from a man between 45 and 60 years old with COVID-19, enrolled during active disease. The J gene is TRBJ1-5, the V gene TRBV18; D remains ambiguous. The CDR3 coding sequence is TGTGCCAGCTCACCAACAGGCAATCAGCCCCAGCATTTT. It encodes CASSPTGNQPQHF.